This T cell receptor (beta chain) is from a study of T cell responses to AZD1222 COVID-19 vaccine. The method was immunoSEQ multiplex PCR; TCRdb's version includes in-frame clones alone and lacks a portion of them. The table includes 150,000 or so clones, over 75% detected once. The starting material was peripheral blood, obtained on day 0 of AZD1222 vaccination. The source is an adult in good health.

The CDR3 here is CASSLQMPGQGGEQFF. For the CDR3, the DNA is TGTGCCAGCTCACTACAAATGCCGGGACAGGGGGGTGAGCAGTTCTTC. This chain uses TRBV18 with TRBJ2-1; the match to TRBD1 covers 11 bases. Trimming at V came to 4 bases and at J to 9 bases, leaving 11 bases not matched to a gene. Germline V CDR1 and CDR2: KGHSH, LQKENI. The CDR3 sequence is 16 residues long.